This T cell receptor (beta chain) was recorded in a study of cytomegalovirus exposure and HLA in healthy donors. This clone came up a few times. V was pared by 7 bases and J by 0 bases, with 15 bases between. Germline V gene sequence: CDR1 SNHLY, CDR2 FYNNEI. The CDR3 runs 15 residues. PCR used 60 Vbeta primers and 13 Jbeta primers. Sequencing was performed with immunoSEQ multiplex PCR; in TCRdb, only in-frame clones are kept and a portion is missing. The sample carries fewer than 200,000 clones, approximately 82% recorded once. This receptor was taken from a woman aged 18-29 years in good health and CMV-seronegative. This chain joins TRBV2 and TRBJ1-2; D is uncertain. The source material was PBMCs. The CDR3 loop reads CASTQTRVANYGYTF. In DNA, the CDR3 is TGTGCCAGCACCCAGACTCGGGTGGCTAACTATGGCTACACCTTC. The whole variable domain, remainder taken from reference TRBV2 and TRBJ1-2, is EPEVTQTPSHQVTQMGQEVILRCVPISNHLYFYWYRQILGQKVEFLVSFYNNEISEKSEIFDDQFSVERPDGSNFTLKIRSTKLEDSAMYFCASTQTRVANYGYTFGSGTRLTVV.